The 22 T cell receptor beta chains reported below all come from one sample, sequenced in a study of monozygotic twins with inflammatory bowel disease. From its re-call of the 5' RACE reads, TCRdb lists each CDR3 protein once, without DNA. Across some 330,000 distinct CDR3 sequences, the top ten clones capture approximately 5.4% of the sample. Sequences were obtained from blood. The receptors were sampled from a human donor with ulcerative colitis or Crohn's disease, or a healthy co-twin of an affected twin (not recorded which).

The chain combines TRBV9 with TRBJ2-1. The germline V gene encodes CDR1 SGDLS and CDR2 YYNGEE. The CDR3 covers 18 residues. The CDR3 reads CASSVDVPWRGSYNEQFF.

The chain carries TRBV20-1 and TRBJ2-7. CDR3 length: 11 amino acids. CDR1 and CDR2 (germline): DFQATT, SNEGSKA (reference sequence). CDR3: CSARSFYEQYF.

This chain links TRBV3-1 with TRBJ2-1; absent DNA, TCRdb's TRBD2 call cannot be checked. Per the germline V gene, CDR1 is LGHDT and CDR2 is YNNKEL (reference sequence). The CDR3 length is 14 residues. This CDR3 is CASSRLAGDSEQFF.

The rearrangement links TRBV20-1 to TRBJ2-7; absent DNA, TCRdb's TRBD1 call cannot be checked. The CDR3 sequence is 15 residues long. CDR1 and CDR2 from the germline V gene are DFQATT and SNEGSKA (reference sequence). The CDR3 sequence is CSARGRDRVYSEQYF.

The chain combines TRBV12-3 or TRBV12-4 with TRBJ2-6; the D call of TRBD1 rests on TCRdb alone, since no DNA is present to check it. This CDR3 has 18 amino acids. This CDR3 is CASSPGQGASSGANVLTF.

The V gene is TRBV19, the J gene TRBJ1-5. CDR3 size: 15 residues. Germline assignment: CDR1 LNHDA and CDR2 SQIVND (reference sequence). CDR3 region: CASSIFAVSNQPQHF.

This sequence joins TRBV9 and TRBJ1-3. The germline CDR1 and CDR2 sequences are SGDLS and YYNGEE. The CDR3 has 16 residues. The CDR3 spells CASSVGPVPSGNTIYF. Using reference TRBV9 and TRBJ1-3 for the parts outside the CDR3, the full variable domain is DSGVTQTPKHLITATGQRVTLRCSPRSGDLSVYWYQQSLDQGLQFLIQYYNGEERAKGNILERFSAQQFPDLHSELNLSSLELGDSALYFCASSVGPVPSGNTIYFGEGSWLTVV.

The rearrangement joins TRBV5-1 to TRBJ1-1. Germline CDR1 is SGHRS and CDR2 is YFSETQ. The CDR3 contains 12 residues. CDR3 amino acids: CASSTRETEAFF.

The V call is TRBV19, the J call TRBJ2-7; TCRdb designates TRBD1, a call that cannot be tested without DNA. Germline V CDR1 and CDR2: LNHDA, SQIVND (reference sequence). This CDR3 contains 15 residues. This chain's CDR3 is CASSDLGTVSYEQYF.

V and J are TRBV20-1 and TRBJ2-1; the TCRdb call, TRBD2, lacks DNA for checking. The CDR3 runs 15 residues. Germline values: CDR1 DFQATT, CDR2 SNEGSKA (reference sequence). The CDR3 loop reads CSAADFSSSYNEQFF.

The rearrangement links TRBV9 to TRBJ2-3; TCRdb lists TRBD1, though no DNA is available to test this call. The CDR3 loop spans 16 amino acids. Looked up from germline, CDR1 is SGDLS and CDR2 is YYNGEE. The CDR3 sequence: CASSVGWTRETDTQYF. Combining the CDR3 with reference TRBV9 and TRBJ2-3 gives the whole variable domain DSGVTQTPKHLITATGQRVTLRCSPRSGDLSVYWYQQSLDQGLQFLIQYYNGEERAKGNILERFSAQQFPDLHSELNLSSLELGDSALYFCASSVGWTRETDTQYFGPGTRLTVL.

V and J are TRBV6-1 and TRBJ2-5; the TCRdb D gene call, TRBD1, has no DNA to confirm it. CDR3 length: 15 residues. The germline V gene has CDR1 MNHNS and CDR2 SASEGT. This CDR3 reads CASSRGTGGSETQYF.

The genes are TRBV5-1 and TRBJ2-5; TCRdb calls TRBD1, which cannot be checked without DNA. Per the germline V gene, CDR1 is SGHRS and CDR2 is YFSETQ. CDR3 size: 15 residues. The CDR3 reads CASSLATGTQETQYF.

The J gene is TRBJ2-5, the V gene TRBV12-3 or TRBV12-4; TCRdb's D call of TRBD2 is untestable without DNA. This CDR3 is built from 15 residues. CDR3 loop: CASSLLSGVAGTQYF.

The chain links TRBV15 to TRBJ2-3; TCRdb indicates TRBD2, and absent DNA this call remains unverified. This CDR3 spans 13 amino acids. In germline, CDR1 is LNHNV, CDR2 YYDKDF (reference sequence). CDR3 sequence: CATLTSGTDTQYF.

J is TRBJ2-1 and V is TRBV4-2. Germline V lookup: CDR1 LGHNA, CDR2 YNFKEQ. The CDR3 spans 16 residues. The CDR3 spells CASSRSDGEPYNEQFF.

The CDR3 loop is CSVVAWGPPGDTQYF. The gene calls are TRBV29-1 and TRBJ2-3; absent DNA, TCRdb's TRBD2 call cannot be checked. The CDR3 has 15 amino acids. Germline V gene lookup returns CDR1 SQVTM and CDR2 ANQGSEA.

The rearrangement uses TRBV7-3 and TRBJ2-1. CDR3 length: 15 amino acids. Germline V gene data show CDR1 as SGHTA and CDR2 as FQGTGA. CDR3 sequence: CASSLARGLYNEQFF.

The chain couples TRBV20-1 to TRBJ2-1; the D call of TRBD1 rests on TCRdb alone, since no DNA is present to check it. This CDR3 spans 17 amino acids. Germline V lookup: CDR1 DFQATT, CDR2 SNEGSKA (reference sequence). CDR3: CSASGLMVGHLGGEQFF.

V is TRBV6-5 and J is TRBJ2-7. The CDR3 length is 12 residues. Germline values: CDR1 MNHEY, CDR2 SVGAGI. This CDR3 reads CASSHPDLEQYF.

The rearrangement joins TRBV20-1 to TRBJ1-5. The CDR3 spans 14 residues. Germline CDR1 and CDR2: DFQATT and SNEGSKA (reference sequence). CDR3 sequence: CSASGGYSNQPQHF.

The V and J genes are TRBV29-1 and TRBJ2-7; TCRdb gives TRBD1 as the D gene, but with no DNA this cannot be confirmed. The CDR3 runs to 14 residues. Germline lookup yields CDR1 SQVTM and CDR2 ANQGSEA. This CDR3 is CSVEGTGSSYEQYF.